The clone carrying this TCR beta chain was detected only a few times. At one of its ends the junction is not consistent with the germline gene, which may arise from a read error. This CDR3 is built from 8 residues. The germline V gene encodes CDR1 MNHEY and CDR2 SMNVEV (reference sequence). This sample is part of a study of T cells in Graves' hyperthyroidism and ophthalmopathy. Amplified TCR beta CDR3 regions came from RNA transcripts. A set of HTBI primers served as the primers for a first-round RT-PCR of the TCR CDR3. TCRdb re-derived calls from the multiplex PCR reads in MiXCR, one entry per CDR3 protein. The sample shows 650,000 to 800,000 distinct CDR3 sequences, about 45% of them seen only once.

The sequenced material came from peripheral blood or thyroid tissue (not recorded which). The V and J genes are TRBV27 and TRBJ1-2, with unresolved D. This clonotype was sampled from an adult man with Graves' disease, either hyperthyroidism or ophthalmopathy (not recorded which). The DNA of the CDR3 is TGCGCCGGCGTAGGCTACACCTTC. Protein sequence: CAGVGYTF.